Below are 12 T cell receptor beta chains sequenced from a single sample in a study of cytomegalovirus exposure and HLA in healthy donors. Here immunoSEQ multiplex PCR was the method, and the copy in TCRdb shows in-frame clones only, minus some. The table shows fewer than 200,000 clones, with 91% occurring only once. The sequencing sample was made of PBMCs. These receptors were obtained from a woman between 18 and 30 years old in good health and CMV-seropositive.

The CDR3 bases are TGTGCCAGCAGTGTCCGAAGGAACAGCAGGAACTATGGCTACACCTTC. This translates into CASSVRRNSRNYGYTF. The chain combines TRBV6-1 with TRBJ1-2; D gene ambiguous. The CDR3 has 16 amino acids. Between the trimmed V and J ends, which lost 4 bases and 2 bases, there was a span of 17 bases. CDR1 and CDR2 (germline): MNHNS, SASEGT.

This chain connects TRBV2 to TRBJ1-6; tentative D call: TRBD1 (5 bases). CDR1 and CDR2 from the germline V gene are SNHLY and FYNNEI. The CDR3 length is 15 residues. The V gene lost 7 bases and the J gene lost 0 bases, with 10 bases spanning the gap. The CDR3 bases are TGTGCCAGCAATGGGGCGAGCTCCTATAATTCACCCCTCCACTTT. Amino acid sequence: CASNGASSYNSPLHF.

This clone turned up a few times. The rearrangement uses TRBV28 and TRBJ2-7; 7 positions match TRBD1. The V and J ends lost 2 bases and 2 bases, in that order; junction bases with no gene match: 9. The CDR3 loop spans 16 amino acids. Germline V CDR1 and CDR2: MDHEN, SYDVKM. CDR3 protein: CASSLPGTARAYEQYF. The CDR3 bases are TGTGCCAGCAGTTTACCCGGGACAGCCCGAGCCTACGAGCAGTACTTC.

This chain links TRBV27 with TRBJ2-7; 7 nucleotides line up with TRBD1. The J segment lost 7 bases and the V segment lost 4 bases, leaving 13 bases of the junction unmatched. Germline V lookup: CDR1 MNHEY, CDR2 SMNVEV (reference sequence). This CDR3 has 15 residues. The CDR3 DNA reads TGTGCCAGCAGTTCCACGCCGGGACAGAGGGTGGAGCAGTACTTC. Residues: CASSSTPGQRVEQYF.

This clone was seen once. The rearrangement uses TRBV5-4 and TRBJ1-5, with a possible D match to TRBD1 (6 bases). The length of the CDR3 is 15 residues. The ends were cut back, 0 bases at V and 5 bases at J, with 12 bases in the middle. CDR1 and CDR2 from the germline V gene are SGHNT and YYREEE (reference sequence). In DNA form, the CDR3 reads TGTGCCAGCAGCTTGGGCGGGGGGCTCGATCAGCCCCAGCATTTT. Protein sequence: CASSLGGGLDQPQHF.

V and J are TRBV4-3 and TRBJ2-7, with 12 bases lining up with TRBD1. The CDR3 runs 15 residues. The V gene end was trimmed by 6 bases and the J gene end by 3 bases; junction bases not matched to a gene: 6. The germline CDR1 and CDR2 sequences are LGHNA and YSLEER. CDR3: CASSSGTGGIYEQYF. The DNA for the CDR3 is TGCGCCAGCAGTTCCGGGACAGGGGGCATCTACGAGCAGTACTTC.

J is TRBJ2-2 and V is TRBV19, with TRBD2 matching 11 bases. V was pared by 6 bases and J by 9 bases, with 9 bases of the junction left unmatched. The CDR3 is made up of 15 amino acids. Germline V gives CDR1 LNHDA, CDR2 SQIVND (reference sequence). The CDR3 DNA reads as TGTGCCAGTAGCCTAGCGGGGGGTTCGGCGTGGGAGCTGTTTTTT. This encodes CASSLAGGSAWELFF.

The rearrangement links TRBV27 to TRBJ1-1, with a weak D call TRBD1 (6 bases). Looked up from germline, CDR1 is MNHEY and CDR2 is SMNVEV (reference sequence). V shed 5 bases and J shed 5 bases, with 27 bases lying between them. The CDR3 runs 18 residues. The CDR3 spells CASSRGVGGGVEKTEAFF. CDR3 coding DNA: TGTGCCAGCAGTCGTGGGGTAGGGGGGGGTGTTGAAAAAACTGAAGCTTTCTTT.

V gene TRBV19 combines with J gene TRBJ1-5; D gene ambiguous. Germline V gene data show CDR1 as LNHDA and CDR2 as SQIVND (reference sequence). Trimming left V 9 bases short and J 0 bases short, with 12 bases between. CDR3 size: 14 residues. Here the CDR3 DNA reads TGTGCCAGCGAAAGCGGGTATAGCAATCAGCCCCAGCATTTT. Amino acid sequence: CASESGYSNQPQHF.

The CDR3 coding sequence is TGTGCCAGTAGTGGAACCGGGACAGGGGGCGTCTCTTTTCCAGATACGCAGTATTTT. Translated: CASSGTGTGGVSFPDTQYF. The chain recombines TRBV19 with TRBJ2-3; TRBD1 matches 12 bases. The CDR3 totals 19 residues. V gave up 5 bases and J gave up 4 bases; unmatched junction bases: 16. Germline CDR1 and CDR2: LNHDA and SQIVND (reference sequence). Full variable domain (rest looked up from reference TRBV19 and TRBJ2-3): DGGITQSPKYLFRKEGQNVTLSCEQNLNHDAMYWYRQDPGQGLRLIYYSQIVNDFQKGDIAEGYSVSREKKESFPLTVTSAQKNPTAFYLCASSGTGTGGVSFPDTQYFGPGTRLTVL.

This clone was picked up one time. The genes are TRBV7-2 and TRBJ1-5; perhaps TRBD1 as D (6 bases). Trimming took 3 bases from V and 6 from J, leaving 12 bases between them. CDR1 SGHTA and CDR2 FQGNSA come from the germline V gene. There are 14 residues in the CDR3. In nucleotides, the CDR3 is TGTGCCAGCAGCTTCACAGGGTCAGCTCAGCCCCAGCATTTT. Its translation: CASSFTGSAQPQHF.

This clone came up a few times. The gene calls are TRBV9 and TRBJ1-1; D uncertain. Germline V gene data show CDR1 as SGDLS and CDR2 as YYNGEE. Trimming shortened V by 2 bases and J by 5 bases, and 10 bases separated the two germline ends. This CDR3 is 13 amino acids long. The CDR3 loop is CASSVAQETEAFF. As DNA, the CDR3 is TGTGCCAGCAGCGTTGCCCAAGAGACTGAAGCTTTCTTT. Full variable domain (missing parts from reference TRBV9 and TRBJ1-1): DSGVTQTPKHLITATGQRVTLRCSPRSGDLSVYWYQQSLDQGLQFLIQYYNGEERAKGNILERFSAQQFPDLHSELNLSSLELGDSALYFCASSVAQETEAFFGQGTRLTVV.